The clone carrying this T cell receptor beta chain was seen just once. Repertoires were generated with immunoSEQ multiplex PCR, while TCRdb's copy carries only in-frame clones and drops some. The table shows about 22,000 clones, with around 90% occurring only once. V lost 4 bases and J lost 4; bases outside the gene matches: 10. This CDR3 is built from 16 residues. The germline gives CDR1 SGHRS, CDR2 YFSETQ. The data derive from a study of T cell changes during pregnancy in multiple sclerosis. The chain links TRBV5-1 to TRBJ2-1, with 8 bases lining up with TRBD2. This TCR derives from a female donor with multiple sclerosis, enrolled in a pregnancy study. Material: CD4+ T cells from peripheral blood mononuclear cells, obtained in the third trimester of pregnancy. CDR3 loop: CASSPRWAGGYNEQFF. CDR3 DNA: TGCGCCAGCAGCCCTCGTTGGGCGGGGGGTTACAATGAGCAGTTCTTC. The variable domain in full, with the rest retrieved from reference TRBV5-1 and TRBJ2-1, is KAGVTQTPRYLIKTRGQQVTLSCSPISGHRSVSWYQQTPGQGLQFLFEYFSETQRNKGNFPGRFSGRQFSNSRSEMNVSTLELGDSALYLCASSPRWAGGYNEQFFGPGTRLTVL.